A selection of T cell receptor beta chains follows, all from one sample in a study of blood T cell repertoires in COVID-19. The method was immunoSEQ multiplex PCR; TCRdb's version includes in-frame clones alone and lacks a portion of them. Of about 120,000 clones in the sample, about four fifths were seen once. The specimen sequenced was peripheral blood. Receptors were obtained from a human donor in a cohort sampled during active COVID-19. Each CDR3 is given with its conserved first and last residue. D genes are given only for firm matches. Only part of the rows carry a size: once, few, many, or a class if the clone is expanded.

len | j_gene | d_gene | v_gene | abundance | CDR3nt | CDR3aa
16 | TRBJ1-6 | - | TRBV3-1/TRBV3-2 | - | TGTGCCAGCAGCCAAGATCGGCAGGTTTTTGATTCACCCCTCCACTTT | CASSQDRQVFDSPLHF
19 | TRBJ2-7 | TRBD2 | TRBV7-9 | - | TGTGCCAGCAGCCCGACCTTGGGGACGGGAGGGGGAACCCCCTACGAGCAGTACTTC | CASSPTLGTGGGTPYEQYF
14 | TRBJ1-2 | - | TRBV5-6 | few | TGTGCCAGCAGCCTTGCCGGCGGTACCTATGGCTACACCTTC | CASSLAGGTYGYTF
13 | TRBJ2-7 | TRBD2 | TRBV28 | - | TGTGCCAGCGGGACTAGCGGCTTTTACGAGCAGTACTTC | CASGTSGFYEQYF
13 | TRBJ2-2 | - | TRBV6-5 | - | TGTGCCAGTAAAGCGGGCGGCACCGGGGAGCTGTTTTTT | CASKAGGTGELFF
17 | TRBJ2-7 | TRBD1 | TRBV10-1 | - | TGCGCCAGCAGTGAGGACCGTCCGGGACAGGGCACCTACGAGCAGTACTTC | CASSEDRPGQGTYEQYF
14 | TRBJ2-7 | TRBD2 | TRBV3-1/TRBV3-2 | - | TGTGCCAGCAGCCAAGAACTAGCGGACTACGAGCAGTACTTC | CASSQELADYEQYF
12 | TRBJ2-3 | TRBD1 | TRBV5-1 | - | TGCGCCAGCAGCACAGGGGATGATACGCAGTATTTT | CASSTGDDTQYF
14 | TRBJ1-1 | - | TRBV5-5 | - | TGTGCCAGCAGCTTGCTGGAGGCCCGCACTGAAGCTTTCTTT | CASSLLEARTEAFF
15 | TRBJ2-3 | - | TRBV6-5 | - | TGTGCCAGCACTCCCGGCGGGGCTAGCACAGATACGCAGTATTTT | CASTPGGASTDTQYF
15 | TRBJ2-7 | TRBD2 | TRBV13 | once | TGTGCCAGCAGCTTAGTGGGACTAGCGGCCTACGAGCAGTACTTC | CASSLVGLAAYEQYF
13 | TRBJ1-1 | - | TRBV11-3 | few | TGTGCCAGCAGCGCGGAGGCGAACACTGAAGCTTTCTTT | CASSAEANTEAFF
11 | TRBJ1-2 | TRBD1 | TRBV29-1 | - | TGCAGCGGCGGACAGGACTATGGCTACACCTTC | CSGGQDYGYTF
13 | TRBJ1-1 | - | TRBV5-1 | - | TGCGCCAGCAGCTTGGCCGCGGGGCCGGGGGCTTTCTTT | CASSLAAGPGAFF
15 | TRBJ1-1 | - | TRBV2 | - | TGTGCCAGCAGTAAAGGTCATACAGCGAACACTGAAGCTTTCTTT | CASSKGHTANTEAFF
12 | TRBJ1-6 | - | TRBV6-5 | - | TGTGCCAGCAGTCTCTTTAATTCACCCCTCCACTTT | CASSLFNSPLHF
16 | TRBJ1-4 | - | TRBV5-6 | - | TGTGCCAGCAGCTTCGGCAGGGGAGCAACTAATGAAAAACTGTTTTTT | CASSFGRGATNEKLFF
14 | TRBJ1-1 | - | TRBV4-1 | - | TGCGCCGGCAGCCGCGAGTCGGGGGGAGATCGAGCTTTCTTT | CAGSRESGGDRAFF
15 | TRBJ2-7 | TRBD2 | TRBV6-2/TRBV6-3 | - | TGTGCCAGCAGCCCGGGACTAGCGGGGGTAAACGAGCAGTACTTC | CASSPGLAGVNEQYF
16 | TRBJ2-2 | TRBD1 | TRBV4-3 | - | TGCGCCAGCAGCCACACCGGGACAGGGAACACCGGGGAGCTGTTTTTT | CASSHTGTGNTGELFF
15 | TRBJ2-7 | - | TRBV5-1 | - | TGCGCCAGCAGCACCGGGACATCCTACACCTACGAGCAGTACTTC | CASSTGTSYTYEQYF
19 | TRBJ2-7 | TRBD2 | TRBV7-9 | - | TGTGCCAGCAGCTTAAGATTAGGACTAGCGGGGGGCCAAGTCTACGAGCAGTACTTC | CASSLRLGLAGGQVYEQYF